This T cell receptor beta chain was captured by sequencing in a study of post-analysis software for immune sequencing data. The study, taken as a whole, reports: Five or six TRBV segments (TRBV5-6, TRBV5-1 and TRBV20-1 among them) occurred more frequently in patients than in controls.

Comment on this clonotype: What it binds is not known.

CDR1 and CDR2 from the germline V gene are DFQATT and SNEGSKA (reference sequence). There are 17 residues in the CDR3. The V and J ends lost 0 bases and 3 bases respectively, with 19 bases between them. Presence of unique molecular identifiers characterized the TCR beta cDNA libraries. Around 500,000 cDNA molecules were obtained per 1 to 10 million input T cells. TCRdb redid the calling of the PCR reads with MiXCR, one entry per CDR3 protein. The sample comprises more than 500,000 distinct CDR3 sequences, around a third of which are singletons, and approximately 6% rests with the top ten. Specimen: blood. The TCR was taken from a girl between 2 and 17 years old with multiple sclerosis. The rearrangement joins TRBV20-1 to TRBJ2-3; D may be TRBD2 (6 bases). DNA of the CDR3: TGCAGTGCTAGAGATTTTATCAACGGGGGAGATACAGATACGCAGTATTTT. This sequence encodes CSARDFINGGDTDTQYF.